The entry below gives a single T cell receptor beta chain sequence along with its context. Its specificity is not known. The data belong to a study of T cell responses to AZD1222 COVID-19 vaccine. Trimming removed 0 bases from V and 2 bases from J; junction bases left unmatched: 3. Germline V gives CDR1 MNHNS, CDR2 SASEGT. CDR3 length: 15 amino acids. Clones were read by immunoSEQ multiplex PCR, and TCRdb kept only the in-frame ones, dropping some. The sample lists 120,000 or so clones; 80% to 90% were seen once. Study observations and caveats: Among AZD1222 vaccinees, only 5 to 7 were seropositive at baseline.

This TCR was sampled from an adult who received the AZD1222 COVID-19 vaccine. This chain joins TRBV6-1 and TRBJ2-5; 7 positions agree with TRBD1. This sample comprised peripheral blood, obtained 28 days after the second AZD1222 dose. CDR3 sequence (DNA): TGTGCCAGCAGTGAAGCTGGGGGACAGCAAGAGACCCAGTACTTC. Translation: CASSEAGGQQETQYF.